These 15 T cell receptor beta chains were sequenced from one sample in a study of post-analysis software for immune sequencing data. Study-wide results and limits: TRBV5-6, TRBV5-1 and TRBV20-1 belonged to a set of a handful of TRBV segments that were more frequent in patients than controls.

Prepared libraries of TCR beta cDNA carried unique molecular identifiers. Each CDR3 protein is one row after TCRdb ran MiXCR on the PCR reads. The sample has around 710,000 distinct CDR3 sequences, 40% to 55% seen once. The antigens of these receptors remain unknown. Sequencing used blood. These receptor sequences come from a girl between 5 and 17 years old with multiple sclerosis.

The chain carries TRBV15 and TRBJ2-3, with D possibly TRBD1 on 6 matching bases. The V end was cut by 5 bases, the J end by 1 base, with 19 bases between. CDR3 length: 17 residues. Germline V CDR1 and CDR2: LNHNV, YYDKDF (reference sequence). The CDR3 loop reads CATSAQTGHGGTDTQYF. CDR3 nucleotide sequence: TGTGCCACCAGCGCCCAAACAGGGCATGGTGGCACAGATACGCAGTATTTT.

The V and J genes are TRBV19 and TRBJ2-1, with D possibly matching TRBD2 (6 bases). This CDR3 has 16 residues. The V and J ends lost 5 bases and 5 bases respectively, with 19 bases between them. In germline, CDR1 is LNHDA, CDR2 SQIVND (reference sequence). The CDR3 coding sequence is TGTGCCAGTAGTTGGGGGGTCGGGCCCCCCCACAATGAGCAGTTCTTC. Translated, it gives CASSWGVGPPHNEQFF.

The rearrangement joins TRBV20-1 to TRBJ2-7, with 9 bases matching TRBD1. The CDR3 runs 15 residues. V dropped 8 bases and J dropped 2; count of bases not matched to a gene: 13. Germline V gene data show CDR1 as DFQATT and CDR2 as SNEGSKA (reference sequence). This chain's CDR3 is CSTSPIGTGPYEQYF. CDR3 in DNA: TGCAGTACTTCCCCCATCGGGACAGGGCCCTACGAGCAGTACTTC.

This clonotype has just a few counts. The chain couples TRBV3-1 to TRBJ1-1, with D hard to call. V lost 4 bases and J lost 1, with 10 bases in between. The CDR3 spans 14 residues. CDR1 LGHDT and CDR2 YNNKEL come from the germline V gene (reference sequence). DNA for the CDR3: TGTGCCAGCAGCCCTAAGATGTGGAACACTGAAGCTTTCTTT. Amino acids: CASSPKMWNTEAFF.

The genes are TRBV12-3 or TRBV12-4 and TRBJ2-5; the match to TRBD2 covers 7 bases. This CDR3 is built from 13 residues. Losses at the gene ends were 7 bases for V and 11 bases for J; bases not matched to a gene: 13. Here the CDR3 DNA reads TGTGCCAGCACCCTCCGGGGGGAGTGGGTGCAGTACTTC. It yields the protein CASTLRGEWVQYF.

The chain combines TRBV19 with TRBJ2-4; D gene uncertain. This CDR3 is 13 amino acids long. CDR1 is LNHDA and CDR2 is SQIVND in the germline V gene (reference sequence). Between the trimmed V and J ends, which lost 3 bases and 5 bases, there was a span of 8 bases. The CDR3 DNA reads as TGTGCCAGTAGTATCTTGAAGCAAAACATTCAGTACTTC. Protein: CASSILKQNIQYF.

In its sample, this clonotype was seen many times. The J gene is TRBJ2-5, the V gene TRBV7-2, with D unresolved. The V gene lost 0 bases and the J gene lost 4 bases, with 6 bases spanning the gap. The CDR3 loop spans 13 amino acids. The V gene's germline CDR1 is SGHTA and CDR2 FQGNSA. The CDR3: CASSLAGRETQYF. Written as DNA, the CDR3 is TGTGCCAGCAGCTTAGCCGGCAGAGAGACCCAGTACTTC.

The CDR3 here is CAISESEGEETQYF. The CDR3 coding sequence is TGTGCCATCAGTGAGTCTGAGGGGGAAGAGACCCAGTACTTC. The chain combines TRBV10-3 with TRBJ2-5; possible D gene TRBD1, 6 bases. Trimming took off 0 bases at V and 3 bases at J, with 8 bases between the two ends. CDR3 length: 14 amino acids. Germline-derived CDR1 and CDR2 are ENHRY and SYGVKD.

The table lists this clonotype with a few counts. The chain is built from TRBV24-1 and TRBJ2-1, with D uncertain. The CDR3 is 13 amino acids. The V and J ends lost 0 bases and 8 bases respectively, with 7 bases between them. Germline CDR1 reads KGHDR; CDR2 reads SFDVKD. CDR3 loop: CATSDLTADEQFF. As DNA, the CDR3 is TGTGCCACCAGTGATTTGACAGCCGATGAGCAGTTCTTC.

The chain is built from TRBV5-5 and TRBJ2-4, with D perhaps TRBD2 (5 bases). Trimming took off 4 bases at V and 0 bases at J, with 8 bases between the two ends. Germline V gives CDR1 SGHKS, CDR2 YYEKEE (reference sequence). The CDR3 consists of 14 residues. CDR3 residues: CASSREGAKNIQYF. As DNA, the CDR3 is TGTGCCAGCAGCAGAGAGGGAGCCAAAAACATTCAGTACTTC.

This clonotype came up a few times. This sequence joins TRBV29-1 and TRBJ2-7; D not resolved. The CDR3 length is 13 residues. Trimming took 1 base from V and 2 from J, leaving 9 bases between them. Germline V gene sequence: CDR1 SQVTM, CDR2 ANQGSEA. CDR3 sequence: CSVEGEQPYEQYF. Here the CDR3 DNA reads TGCAGCGTTGAAGGAGAACAACCCTACGAGCAGTACTTC.

There are a few counts of this clonotype. The chain employs TRBV20-1 and TRBJ1-1; no definite D call. With 6 bases removed from V and 4 bases from J, the gap between germline ends came to 18 bases. The CDR3 totals 14 residues. The germline gives CDR1 DFQATT, CDR2 SNEGSKA (reference sequence). The CDR3 protein is CSAPEAGKTTEAFF. CDR3 DNA: TGCAGTGCCCCAGAAGCGGGGAAGACCACTGAAGCTTTCTTT.

This clonotype appeared a few times. This chain links TRBV12-3 or TRBV12-4 with TRBJ2-5; D is ambiguous. Trimming left V 6 bases short and J 5 bases short, with 25 bases between. The CDR3 sequence is 17 residues long. CDR3 bases: TGTGCCAGCAGCCTGGGAAACGGCGTAGATAACGGGGAGACCCAGTACTTC. It is translated as CASSLGNGVDNGETQYF.

This clonotype was seen a handful of times. The chain carries TRBV7-9 and TRBJ2-7; TRBD2 matches 7 bases. V shed 5 bases, J shed 5 bases, and the junction held 9 bases outside the gene matches. The V gene's germline CDR1 is SEHNR and CDR2 FQNEAQ (reference sequence). The CDR3 covers 14 residues. CDR3 coding DNA: TGTGCCAGCAGCCCCCGGGGAGGGGTGGACGAGCAGTACTTC. Translated: CASSPRGGVDEQYF.

The chain has TRBV11-2 and TRBJ2-5, with 12 bases aligning to TRBD2. CDR1 SGHAT and CDR2 FQNNGV come from the germline V gene. There are 17 residues in the CDR3. V lost 5 bases, J lost 5 bases, and 12 bases stayed unmatched. CDR3 sequence: CASSTPSGRAFGETQYF. In DNA form, the CDR3 reads TGTGCCAGCAGCACCCCTAGCGGGAGGGCTTTCGGGGAGACCCAGTACTTC.